This T cell receptor (beta chain) is from a study of blood T cell repertoires in COVID-19 (dated by TCRdb to about 2020). About the study as a whole: Samples from collaborators originated in the United States, Italy and Spain and spanned both the acute and convalescent phases of COVID-19. Where available, HLA class I and class II types were taken from metadata supplied by the sample provider and were not determined by assay-based typing. Nearly every sample came with metadata listing a de-identified subject ID, COVID-19 status, age in years and sex. The samples were drawn from the first 160 participants of the ongoing ImmuneRACE study and from over a thousand subjects provided by 6 global collaborators. Subjects who had been exposed to COVID-19, were actively infected with it, or had recovered from it provided the deeply sampled blood TCRbeta repertoires that made up the dataset. The repertoires were released in a freely available public database meant as a resource for research on the immune response to SARS-CoV-2. The prospective study material was composed of cDNA or gDNA derived from T cells, B-cell-depleted T cells, or PBMCs.

What the authors observed across the whole study: Clinical and demographic metadata were provided uncurated, with the amount varying by source and participant.

Each collaborating institution followed its own protocols to collect whole blood in K2EDTA tubes. For TCRbeta analysis, collaborators shipped samples in one of three forms: frozen whole blood, isolated PBMCs, or DNA extracted from either of those sample types. As to this clone: Its binding antigen is unknown. No base quality values were provided; no much bigger clone lies one nucleotide off.

TCRbeta CDR3 regions were amplified from genomic DNA using the immunoSEQ Assay, a bias-controlled multiplex PCR. Turning to the authors' computational methods: Within the assay, amplification of reference gene primers was used to estimate how many nucleated cells each sample contained. To quantify the absolute abundance of each unique TCRbeta CDR3 rearrangement, sequence reads were collapsed and filtered. For each sample, productive Simpson clonality was calculated as the square root of Simpson's diversity index across productive rearrangements. TCRdb obtained this table from immuneACCESS and retained in-frame rearrangements with V and J assigned. These tables miss some clones; where compared with another copy, unresolved V genes account for less than half of the shortfall, and the remainder is unexplained. V, J and clone size are those of that table, while D and trimming were read from the DNA. This sample lists roughly 280,000 clones; about 88% were detected once. Around 3.6% of the sample is held by the ten biggest clonotypes.

The V and J ends are trimmed by 6 bases and 1 base, leaving 15 bases between them. CDR1 and CDR2 were assigned from the germline V gene as SGHRS and YFSETQ. The CDR3 numbers 15 residues from cysteine through phenylalanine. Here the CDR3 DNA is all that survives: 45 bases in frame from base 1. The chain is assembled from TRBV5-1 and TRBJ2-3; TRBD1 is a possible D gene, resting on 6 matching bases. Sequencing input: peripheral blood. This TCR was sampled from a man aged 18-30 years with active or convalescent COVID-19. CDR3 protein: CASNRVHPRTDTQYF. The bases are TGCGCCAGCAACAGGGTTCATCCTCGCACAGATACGCAGTATTTT. With all but the CDR3 taken from the reference TRBV5-1 and TRBJ2-3 genes, the full variable domain is: KAGVTQTPRYLIKTRGQQVTLSCSPISGHRSVSWYQQTPGQGLQFLFEYFSETQRNKGNFPGRFSGRQFSNSRSEMNVSTLELGDSALYLCASNRVHPRTDTQYFGPGTRLTVL.